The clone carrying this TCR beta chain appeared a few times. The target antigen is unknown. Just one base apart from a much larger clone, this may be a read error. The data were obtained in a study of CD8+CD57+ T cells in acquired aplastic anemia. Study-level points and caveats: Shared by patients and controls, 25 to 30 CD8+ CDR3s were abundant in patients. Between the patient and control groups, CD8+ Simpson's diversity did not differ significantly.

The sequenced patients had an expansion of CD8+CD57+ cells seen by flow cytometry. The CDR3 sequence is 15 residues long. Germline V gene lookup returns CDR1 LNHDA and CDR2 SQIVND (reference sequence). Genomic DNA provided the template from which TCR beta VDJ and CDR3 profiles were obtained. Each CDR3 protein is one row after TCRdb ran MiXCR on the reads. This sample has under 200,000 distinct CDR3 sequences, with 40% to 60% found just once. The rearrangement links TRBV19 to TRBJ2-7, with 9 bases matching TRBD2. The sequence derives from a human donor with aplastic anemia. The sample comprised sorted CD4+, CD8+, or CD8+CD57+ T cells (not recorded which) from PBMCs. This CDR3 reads CASSIWREGAYEQHF. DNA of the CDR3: TGTGCCAGTAGTATCTGGCGGGAGGGGGCCTACGAGCAGCACTTC.